A selection of T cell receptor beta chains follows, all from one sample in a study of graft-versus-host responses after intestinal transplantation. Antigens of these TCRs are unknown. Assay: immunoSEQ multiplex PCR; the TCRdb copy retains only in-frame clones and omits some. Found here are about 96,000 clones, 92% of them singletons; the top ten hold 0.3%. The starting material was unstimulated CD4+ T cells sorted from spleen or lymph node cells, obtained before intestinal transplant. The receptor set was obtained from a human donor who received an intestinal transplant. CDR3s include the opening cysteine and the closing phenylalanine or tryptophan. A D gene is named only where the DNA matches it firmly. Clone size is not always given. Where it is, it says once, few, many or a class for expanded clones.

D gene	J gene	CDR3 length	clone size	V gene	CDR3 protein	CDR3 DNA
.	TRBJ2-7	16	.	TRBV6-6	CASSYSGQRVTYEQYF	TGTGCCAGCAGTTACTCCGGCCAGCGGGTAACCTACGAGCAGTACTTC
TRBD1	TRBJ2-2	12	.	TRBV6-5	CASTRGSGELFF	TGTGCCAGCACCAGGGGGTCCGGGGAGCTGTTTTTT
.	TRBJ2-1	14	.	TRBV2	CASISQGLNNEQFF	TGTGCCAGCATTTCTCAGGGCCTCAACAATGAGCAGTTCTTC
.	TRBJ2-3	14	.	TRBV5-8	CASSLGFSTDTQYF	TGTGCCAGCAGCCTGGGGTTTAGCACAGATACGCAGTATTTT
TRBD2	TRBJ2-7	17	.	TRBV29-1	CSVAGTSGKVVSYEQYF	TGCAGCGTTGCCGGGACTAGCGGGAAGGTTGTTTCCTACGAGCAGTACTTC
.	TRBJ2-5	12	.	TRBV6-6	CASSYRGETQYF	TGTGCCAGCAGTTACAGGGGGGAGACCCAGTACTTC
.	TRBJ2-5	15	.	TRBV4-2	CASSQDRAPQGGQYF	TGTGCCAGCAGCCAAGATAGGGCCCCCCAAGGTGGCCAGTACTTC
TRBD2	TRBJ2-5	14	.	TRBV15	CATREGLAEETQYF	TGTGCCACCAGGGAGGGACTAGCAGAAGAGACCCAGTACTTC
.	TRBJ2-7	16	.	TRBV23-1	CASSPASGTPGLGQYF	TGCGCCAGCAGTCCCGCATCCGGGACACCGGGCCTCGGGCAGTACTTC
TRBD2	TRBJ2-1	14	.	TRBV28	CASRSLAEYNEQFF	TGTGCCAGCAGGTCACTAGCGGAATACAATGAGCAGTTCTTC
.	TRBJ1-1	15	once	TRBV5-5	CASSLFWGMNTEAFF	TGTGCCAGCAGCTTGTTCTGGGGGATGAACACTGAAGCTTTCTTT
.	TRBJ2-3	17	.	TRBV5-4	CASSRGPGPEMADTQYF	TGTGCCAGCAGCCGGGGGCCGGGACCAGAAATGGCAGATACGCAGTATTTT
.	TRBJ1-6	15	.	TRBV4-1	CASRGNRFLNSPLHF	TGCGCCAGCAGAGGTAATCGGTTTTTGAATTCACCCCTCCACTTT
TRBD1	TRBJ2-7	13	.	TRBV5-1	CASIANEGAVQYF	TGCGCCAGCATAGCTAACGAGGGGGCCGTGCAGTACTTC
.	TRBJ1-1	13	.	TRBV19	CASSMIENTEAFF	TGTGCCAGTAGTATGATTGAGAACACTGAAGCTTTCTTT
TRBD2	TRBJ2-7	15	.	TRBV27	CASSPPRGGSYEQYF	TGTGCCAGCAGTCCCCCTCGGGGGGGCTCCTACGAGCAGTACTTC
TRBD1	TRBJ1-2	15	.	TRBV27	CASSSRQGRLYGYTF	TGTGCCAGCAGTTCCAGACAGGGGAGGCTATATGGCTACACCTTC
TRBD1	TRBJ2-2	14	.	TRBV6-4	CASRAQGDTGELFF	TGTGCCAGCAGAGCGCAGGGGGACACCGGGGAGCTGTTTTTT
.	TRBJ1-2	14	few	TRBV6-6	CASSYERGAVGYTF	TGTGCCAGCAGTTACGAGCGGGGGGCGGTTGGCTACACCTTC
TRBD2	TRBJ2-1	16	.	TRBV6-5	CASSYSGGGVRNEQFF	TGTGCCAGCAGTTACTCGGGTGGGGGGGTCAGGAATGAGCAGTTCTTC
TRBD1	TRBJ1-2	14	few	TRBV5-4	CASSPDRGLSGYTF	TGTGCCAGCAGCCCGGACAGGGGGCTAAGCGGCTACACCTTC
TRBD1	TRBJ1-5	15	.	TRBV6-1	CASSEAGQEGQPQHF	TGTGCCAGCAGTGAAGCTGGACAGGAGGGTCAGCCCCAGCATTTT
.	TRBJ2-3	13	.	TRBV7-2	CASSPGLTDTQYF	TGTGCCAGCAGCCCCGGACTCACAGATACGCAGTATTTT
TRBD1	TRBJ1-3	15	.	TRBV30	CAWSAGTGFGNTIYF	TGTGCCTGGAGTGCCGGGACAGGGTTTGGGAACACCATATATTTT
.	TRBJ1-1	15	.	TRBV7-9	CASSAPGISNTEAFF	TGTGCCAGCAGCGCCCCAGGGATTAGTAACACTGAAGCTTTCTTT
TRBD1	TRBJ1-1	14	.	TRBV5-1	CASSLSQGRTEAFF	TGCGCCAGCAGCTTGTCACAGGGGAGGACTGAAGCTTTCTTT
TRBD1	TRBJ2-5	16	.	TRBV15	CATSRFSGGGQETQYF	TGTGCCACCAGCAGGTTCTCAGGGGGCGGCCAAGAGACCCAGTACTTC
TRBD1	TRBJ1-1	19	.	TRBV5-1	CASSATGRDRGGMNTEAFF	TGCGCCAGCAGCGCAACGGGGCGGGACAGGGGAGGGATGAACACTGAAGCTTTCTTT
.	TRBJ2-3	13	.	TRBV30	CAWSVPSGDTQYF	TGTGCCTGGAGTGTACCCTCTGGGGATACGCAGTATTTT
.	TRBJ1-3	14	.	TRBV29-1	CSVLTVNSGNTIYF	TGCAGCGTTCTTACGGTCAACTCTGGAAACACCATATATTTT
.	TRBJ1-5	12	.	TRBV6-1	CASRGTNQPQHF	TGTGCCAGCCGTGGCACCAATCAGCCCCAGCATTTT
.	TRBJ1-2	14	.	TRBV2	CASSLIVDGYGYTF	TGTGCCAGCAGCCTTATAGTGGACGGCTATGGCTACACCTTC
TRBD1	TRBJ2-5	13	.	TRBV5-1	CASSRDRWESQYF	TGCGCCAGCAGTCGGGACAGGTGGGAATCCCAGTACTTC
.	TRBJ2-7	10	.	TRBV6-1	CASWSVEQYF	TGTGCCAGCTGGAGCGTCGAGCAGTACTTC
.	TRBJ1-5	16	.	TRBV5-8	CASSLVSFTSNQPQHF	TGTGCCAGCAGCTTGGTATCGTTCACTAGCAATCAGCCCCAGCATTTT
.	TRBJ1-1	11	.	TRBV18	CASSPGTEAFF	TGTGCCAGCTCACCAGGTACTGAAGCTTTCTTT
TRBD2	TRBJ2-7	16	.	TRBV28	CASSPPEGSGRAEQYF	TGTGCCAGCAGTCCCCCTGAAGGTAGCGGGAGGGCCGAGCAGTACTTC
.	TRBJ2-7	12	.	TRBV6-1	CASSNRGGEQYF	TGTGCCAGCAGCAACAGGGGGGGCGAGCAGTACTTC
.	TRBJ1-5	15	.	TRBV5-6	CASSYRGSYNQPQHF	TGTGCCAGCAGCTATAGAGGGTCCTACAATCAGCCCCAGCATTTT
.	TRBJ1-1	14	.	TRBV9	CASSVGTQNTEAFF	TGTGCCAGCAGCGTAGGTACTCAAAACACTGAAGCTTTCTTT
TRBD2	TRBJ2-3	18	.	TRBV4-2	CASSLGLAGGSSTDTQYF	TGTGCCAGCAGCCTGGGACTAGCGGGAGGGAGTAGCACAGATACGCAGTATTTT
.	TRBJ1-3	14	.	TRBV5-1	CASTENYSGNTIYF	TGCGCCAGCACCGAGAACTACTCTGGAAACACCATATATTTT
TRBD2	TRBJ2-2	16	.	TRBV27	CASRTSGTSATGELFF	TGTGCCAGCAGAACCTCCGGGACTAGCGCCACCGGGGAGCTGTTTTTT
.	TRBJ1-2	10	.	TRBV20-1	CSARDGGYTF	TGCAGTGCTAGAGATGGTGGCTACACCTTC
.	TRBJ2-7	15	.	TRBV25-1	CASSETYSRGYEQYF	TGTGCCAGCAGTGAAACCTACTCTCGGGGTTACGAGCAGTACTTC
.	TRBJ1-5	14	.	TRBV4-2	CASSQGNAGAAQHF	TGTGCCAGCAGCCAAGGAAATGCCGGGGCAGCCCAGCATTTT
.	TRBJ1-5	12	.	TRBV7-8	CASSFPDQPQHF	TGTGCCAGCAGCTTCCCGGATCAGCCCCAGCATTTT